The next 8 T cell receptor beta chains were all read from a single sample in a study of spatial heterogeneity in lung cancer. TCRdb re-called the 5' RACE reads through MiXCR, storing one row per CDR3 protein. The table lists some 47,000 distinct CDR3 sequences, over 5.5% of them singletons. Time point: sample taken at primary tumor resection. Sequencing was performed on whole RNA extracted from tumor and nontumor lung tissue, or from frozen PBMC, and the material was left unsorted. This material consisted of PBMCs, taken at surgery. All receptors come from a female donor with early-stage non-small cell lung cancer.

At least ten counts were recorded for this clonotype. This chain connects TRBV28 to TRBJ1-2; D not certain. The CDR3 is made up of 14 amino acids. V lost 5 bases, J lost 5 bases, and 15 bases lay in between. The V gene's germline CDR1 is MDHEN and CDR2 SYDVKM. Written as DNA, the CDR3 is TGTGCCAGCAGTGCCCCTGGGTTGATATATGGCTACACCTTC. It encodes CASSAPGLIYGYTF.

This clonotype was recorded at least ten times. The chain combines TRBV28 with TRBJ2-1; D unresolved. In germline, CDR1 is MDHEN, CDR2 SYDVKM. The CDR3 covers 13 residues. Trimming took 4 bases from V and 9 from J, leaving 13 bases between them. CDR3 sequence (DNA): TGTGCCAGCAGTTATGGGGTCCTGGGTGAGCAGTTCTTC. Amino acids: CASSYGVLGEQFF.

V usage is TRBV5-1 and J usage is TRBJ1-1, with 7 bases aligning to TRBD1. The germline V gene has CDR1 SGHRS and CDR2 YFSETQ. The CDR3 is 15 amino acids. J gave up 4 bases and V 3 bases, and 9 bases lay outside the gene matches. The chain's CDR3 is CASSSRQGLGTEAFF. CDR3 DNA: TGCGCCAGCAGCTCCCGACAGGGACTGGGCACTGAAGCTTTCTTT.

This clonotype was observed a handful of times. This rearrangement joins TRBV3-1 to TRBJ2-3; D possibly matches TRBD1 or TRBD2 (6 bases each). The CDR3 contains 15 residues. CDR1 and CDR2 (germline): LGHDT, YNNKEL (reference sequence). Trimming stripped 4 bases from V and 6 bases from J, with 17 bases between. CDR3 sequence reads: CASSLSSWGADTQYF. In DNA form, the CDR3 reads TGTGCCAGCAGCCTAAGTAGCTGGGGGGCTGATACGCAGTATTTT.

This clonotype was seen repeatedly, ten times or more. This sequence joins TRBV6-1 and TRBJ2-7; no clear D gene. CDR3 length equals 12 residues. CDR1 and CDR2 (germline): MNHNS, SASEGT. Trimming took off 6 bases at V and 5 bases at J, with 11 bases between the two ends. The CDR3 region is CASSDLGHEQYF. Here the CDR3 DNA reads TGTGCCAGCAGCGACTTAGGACACGAGCAGTACTTC.

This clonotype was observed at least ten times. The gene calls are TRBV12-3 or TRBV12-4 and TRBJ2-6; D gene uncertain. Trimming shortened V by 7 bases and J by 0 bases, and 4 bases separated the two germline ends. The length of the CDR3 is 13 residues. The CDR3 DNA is TGTGCCAGCAAAAACTCTGGGGCCAACGTCCTGACTTTC. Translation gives CASKNSGANVLTF.

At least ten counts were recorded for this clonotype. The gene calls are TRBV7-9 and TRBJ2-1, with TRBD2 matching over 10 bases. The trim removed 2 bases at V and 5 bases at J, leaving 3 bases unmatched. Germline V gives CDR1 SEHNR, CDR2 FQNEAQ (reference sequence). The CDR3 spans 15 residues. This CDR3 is CASSLLLAGNNEQFF. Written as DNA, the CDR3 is TGTGCCAGCAGCTTATTACTAGCGGGGAACAATGAGCAGTTCTTC.

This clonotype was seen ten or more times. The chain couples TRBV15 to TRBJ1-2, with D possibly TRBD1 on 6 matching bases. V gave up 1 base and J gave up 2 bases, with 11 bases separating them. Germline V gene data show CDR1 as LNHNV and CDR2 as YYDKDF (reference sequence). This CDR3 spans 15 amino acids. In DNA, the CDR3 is TGTGCCACCAGCAGAGCCCGGGACAAGAACTATGGCTACACCTTC. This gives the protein CATSRARDKNYGYTF.